This T cell receptor beta chain was captured by sequencing in a study of blood T cell repertoires in COVID-19. About the research overall: From T cells, B-cell-depleted T cells, or PBMCs came the material, which was cDNA or gDNA.

This CDR3 contains 17 residues. CDR1 and CDR2 (germline): LGHDT, YNNKEL (reference sequence). The ends lost 0 bases at V and 3 bases at J; junction bases unmatched: 8. Study processing details: Counts of nucleated cells, estimated from reference gene primer amplification, were obtained. Only in-frame clones appear in the TCRdb table, and some are missing; sequencing was by immunoSEQ multiplex PCR. The V and J calls and the clone size are those of that table, but D and trimming were determined from the DNA. In the table there are some 46,000 clones, approximately 80% of which are singletons. The V gene is TRBV3-1 (or the pseudogene TRBV3-2), the J gene TRBJ2-3; the match to TRBD2 covers 8 bases. This clonotype originated in an elderly man with acute or convalescent COVID-19. Sequencing was performed on peripheral blood. The DNA for the CDR3 is TGTGCCAGCAGCCAAGATCGGGGGGGATGGAATACAGATACGCAGTATTTT. This codes for CASSQDRGGWNTDTQYF.